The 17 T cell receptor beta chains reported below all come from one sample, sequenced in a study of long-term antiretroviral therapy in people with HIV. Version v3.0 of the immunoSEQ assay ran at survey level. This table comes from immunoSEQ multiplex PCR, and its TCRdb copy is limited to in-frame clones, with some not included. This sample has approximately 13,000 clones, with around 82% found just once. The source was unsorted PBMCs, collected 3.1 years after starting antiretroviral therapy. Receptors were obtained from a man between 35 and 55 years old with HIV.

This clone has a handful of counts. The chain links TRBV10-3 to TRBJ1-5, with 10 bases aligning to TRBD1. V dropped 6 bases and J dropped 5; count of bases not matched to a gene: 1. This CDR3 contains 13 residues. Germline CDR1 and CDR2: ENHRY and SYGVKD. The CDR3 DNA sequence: TGTGCCATCAGGGGGACAGGGGATCAGCCCCAGCATTTT. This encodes CAIRGTGDQPQHF.

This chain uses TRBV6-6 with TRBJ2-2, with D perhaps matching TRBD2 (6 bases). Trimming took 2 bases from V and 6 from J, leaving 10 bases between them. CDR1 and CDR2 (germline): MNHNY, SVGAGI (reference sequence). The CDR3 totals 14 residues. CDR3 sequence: CASSYGERAGELFF. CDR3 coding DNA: TGTGCCAGCAGTTACGGGGAGCGGGCCGGGGAGCTGTTTTTT.

The chain's CDR3 is CASSLGRQAGENGYTF. DNA for the CDR3: TGTGCCAGCAGCTTAGGGAGGCAGGCAGGGGAAAATGGCTACACCTTC. V usage is TRBV7-2 and J usage is TRBJ1-2; possible D gene TRBD1, 6 bases. Looked up from germline, CDR1 is SGHTA and CDR2 is FQGNSA. CDR3 length equals 16 residues. V was shortened by 1 base and J by 6 bases, with 18 bases between the two germline ends.

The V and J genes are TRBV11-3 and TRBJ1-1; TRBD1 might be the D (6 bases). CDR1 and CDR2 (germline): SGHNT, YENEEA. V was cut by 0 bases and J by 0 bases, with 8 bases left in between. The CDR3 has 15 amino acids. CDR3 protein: CASSLEGAMNTEAFF. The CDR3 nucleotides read TGTGCCAGCAGCTTAGAGGGGGCAATGAACACTGAAGCTTTCTTT.

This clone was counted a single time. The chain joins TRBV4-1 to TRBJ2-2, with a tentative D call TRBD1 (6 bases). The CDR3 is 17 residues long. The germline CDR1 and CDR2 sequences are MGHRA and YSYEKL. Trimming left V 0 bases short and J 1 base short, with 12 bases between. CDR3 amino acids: CASSQERDKMNTGELFF. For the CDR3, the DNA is TGCGCCAGCAGCCAAGAGAGGGACAAGATGAACACCGGGGAGCTGTTTTTT.

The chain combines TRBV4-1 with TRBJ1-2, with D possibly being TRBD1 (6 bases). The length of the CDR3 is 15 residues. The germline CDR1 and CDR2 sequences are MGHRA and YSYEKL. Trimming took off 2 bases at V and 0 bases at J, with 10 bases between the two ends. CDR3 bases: TGCGCCAGCAGCCAAAGTGGGACATCTAACTATGGCTACACCTTC. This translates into CASSQSGTSNYGYTF.

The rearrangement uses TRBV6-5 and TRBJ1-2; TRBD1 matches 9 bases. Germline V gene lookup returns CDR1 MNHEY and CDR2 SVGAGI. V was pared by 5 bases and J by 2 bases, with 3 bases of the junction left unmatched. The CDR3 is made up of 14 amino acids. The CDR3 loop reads CASSPGQGNYGYTF. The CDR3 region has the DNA TGTGCCAGCAGTCCGGGACAGGGCAACTATGGCTACACCTTC.

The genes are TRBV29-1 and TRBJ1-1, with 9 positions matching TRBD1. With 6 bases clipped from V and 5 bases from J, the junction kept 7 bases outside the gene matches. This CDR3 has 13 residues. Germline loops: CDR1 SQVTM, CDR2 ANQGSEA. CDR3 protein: CSVKQGARTEAFF. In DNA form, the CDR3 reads TGCAGCGTCAAACAGGGGGCTCGGACTGAAGCTTTCTTT.

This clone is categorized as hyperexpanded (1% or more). Written as DNA, the CDR3 is TGTGCCAGCAGCCCCGGGAGGACAGGGGGCTCAACTAACTATGGCTACACCTTC. Translated: CASSPGRTGGSTNYGYTF. V and J are TRBV9 and TRBJ1-2; 11 bases fit TRBD1. CDR1 is SGDLS, CDR2 YYNGEE, per germline. V lost 4 bases and J lost 0; bases outside the gene matches: 11. CDR3 length equals 18 residues. Variable domain in full (rest from reference TRBV9 and TRBJ1-2): DSGVTQTPKHLITATGQRVTLRCSPRSGDLSVYWYQQSLDQGLQFLIQYYNGEERAKGNILERFSAQQFPDLHSELNLSSLELGDSALYFCASSPGRTGGSTNYGYTFGSGTRLTVV.

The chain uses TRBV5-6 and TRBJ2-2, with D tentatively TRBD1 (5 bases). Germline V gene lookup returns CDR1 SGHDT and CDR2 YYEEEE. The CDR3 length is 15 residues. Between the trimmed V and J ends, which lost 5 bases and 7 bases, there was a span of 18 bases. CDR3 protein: CASSTKPGHFGELFF. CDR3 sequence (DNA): TGTGCCAGCAGTACCAAGCCAGGACACTTCGGGGAGCTGTTTTTT.

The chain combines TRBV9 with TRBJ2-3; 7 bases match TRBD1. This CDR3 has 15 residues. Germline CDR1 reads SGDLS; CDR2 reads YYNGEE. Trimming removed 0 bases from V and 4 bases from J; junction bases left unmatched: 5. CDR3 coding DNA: TGTGCCAGCAGCGTAGGACAGGGAGAAGCAGATACGCAGTATTTT. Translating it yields CASSVGQGEADTQYF.

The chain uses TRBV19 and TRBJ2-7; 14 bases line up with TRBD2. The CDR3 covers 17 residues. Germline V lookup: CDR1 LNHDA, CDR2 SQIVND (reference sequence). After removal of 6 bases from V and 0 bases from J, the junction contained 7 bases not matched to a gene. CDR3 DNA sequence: TGTGCCAGTAGGCGGACTAGCGGGGGGACTAACTCCTACGAGCAGTACTTC. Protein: CASRRTSGGTNSYEQYF.

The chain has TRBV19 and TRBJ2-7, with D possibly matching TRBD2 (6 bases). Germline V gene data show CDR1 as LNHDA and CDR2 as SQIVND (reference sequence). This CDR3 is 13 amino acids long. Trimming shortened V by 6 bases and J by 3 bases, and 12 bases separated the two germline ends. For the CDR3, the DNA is TGTGCCAGTAGCTTGGCTAGCGACTACGAGCAGTACTTC. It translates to CASSLASDYEQYF.

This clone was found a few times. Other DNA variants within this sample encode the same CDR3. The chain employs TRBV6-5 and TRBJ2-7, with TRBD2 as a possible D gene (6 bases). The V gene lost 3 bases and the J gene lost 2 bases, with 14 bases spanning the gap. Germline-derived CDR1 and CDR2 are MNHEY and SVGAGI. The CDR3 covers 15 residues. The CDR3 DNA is TGTGCCAGCAGTTATGGATTCGGGAGCGCCTACGAGCAGTACTTC. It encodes CASSYGFGSAYEQYF.

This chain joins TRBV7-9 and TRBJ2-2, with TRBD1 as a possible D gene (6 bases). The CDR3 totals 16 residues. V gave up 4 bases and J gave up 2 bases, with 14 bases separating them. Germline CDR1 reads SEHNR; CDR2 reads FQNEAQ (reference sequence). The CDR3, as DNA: TGTGCCAGCAGCTCCGGGCAGGGGTATAACACCGGGGAGCTGTTTTTT. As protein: CASSSGQGYNTGELFF.

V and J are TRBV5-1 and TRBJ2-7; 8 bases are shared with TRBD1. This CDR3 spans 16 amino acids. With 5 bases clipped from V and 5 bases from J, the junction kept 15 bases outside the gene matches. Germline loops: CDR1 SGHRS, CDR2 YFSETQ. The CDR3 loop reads CASSYNVGQGQNEQYF. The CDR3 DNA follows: TGCGCCAGCAGTTACAATGTAGGACAGGGACAGAACGAGCAGTACTTC.

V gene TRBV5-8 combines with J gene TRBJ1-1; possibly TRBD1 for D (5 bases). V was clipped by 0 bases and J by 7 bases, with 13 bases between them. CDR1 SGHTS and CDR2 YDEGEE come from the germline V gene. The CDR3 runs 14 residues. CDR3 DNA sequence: TGTGCCAGCAGCTTGGAGCTAGGGGAGGATGAAGCTTTCTTT. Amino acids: CASSLELGEDEAFF.